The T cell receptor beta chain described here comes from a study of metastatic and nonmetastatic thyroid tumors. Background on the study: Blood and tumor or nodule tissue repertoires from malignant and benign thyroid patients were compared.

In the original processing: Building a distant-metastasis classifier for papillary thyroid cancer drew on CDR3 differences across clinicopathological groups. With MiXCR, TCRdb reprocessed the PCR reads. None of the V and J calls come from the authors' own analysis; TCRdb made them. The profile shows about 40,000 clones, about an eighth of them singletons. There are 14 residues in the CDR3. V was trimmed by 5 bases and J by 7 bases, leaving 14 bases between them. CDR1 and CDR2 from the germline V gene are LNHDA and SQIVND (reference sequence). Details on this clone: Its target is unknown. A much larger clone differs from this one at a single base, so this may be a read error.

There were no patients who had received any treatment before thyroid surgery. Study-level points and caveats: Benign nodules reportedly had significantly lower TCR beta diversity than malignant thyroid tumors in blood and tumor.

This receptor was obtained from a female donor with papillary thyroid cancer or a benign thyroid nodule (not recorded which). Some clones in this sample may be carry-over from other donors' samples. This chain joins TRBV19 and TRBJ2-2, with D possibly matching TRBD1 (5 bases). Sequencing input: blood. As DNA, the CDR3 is TGTGCCAGTAGTCCACAGGTGGCCAACGGGGAGCTGTTTTTT. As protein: CASSPQVANGELFF.